This T cell receptor beta chain was identified in a study of blood T cell repertoires in COVID-19. Study summary: Researchers got acute and convalescent COVID-19 samples from the United States, Italy and Spain. PBMCs, B-cell-depleted T cells, or T cells provided the cDNA or gDNA that made up the material.

Authors' processing steps: Researchers report that nucleated cell counts were estimated from reference gene primer amplification. The assay was immunoSEQ multiplex PCR, and TCRdb's table has in-frame clones only and misses some. For V, J and clone size, that table is used; D and trimming come from the DNA. In the table there are 220,000 or so clones, 82% of which are singletons. Seattle enrolled patients during active infection and tracked them longitudinally. V trimming: 2 bases; J trimming: 1 base; junction bases outside the gene matches: 2. The CDR3 covers 14 residues. Germline V CDR1 and CDR2: MNHNS, SASEGT.

The source is a woman over 75 with COVID-19, enrolled during active disease. The rearrangement joins TRBV6-1 to TRBJ2-7; 7 nucleotides line up with TRBD1. Sequencing was performed on peripheral blood. The CDR3 loop is CASSETGVSYEQYF. The CDR3 DNA reads as TGTGCCAGCAGTGAAACAGGGGTTTCCTACGAGCAGTACTTC.